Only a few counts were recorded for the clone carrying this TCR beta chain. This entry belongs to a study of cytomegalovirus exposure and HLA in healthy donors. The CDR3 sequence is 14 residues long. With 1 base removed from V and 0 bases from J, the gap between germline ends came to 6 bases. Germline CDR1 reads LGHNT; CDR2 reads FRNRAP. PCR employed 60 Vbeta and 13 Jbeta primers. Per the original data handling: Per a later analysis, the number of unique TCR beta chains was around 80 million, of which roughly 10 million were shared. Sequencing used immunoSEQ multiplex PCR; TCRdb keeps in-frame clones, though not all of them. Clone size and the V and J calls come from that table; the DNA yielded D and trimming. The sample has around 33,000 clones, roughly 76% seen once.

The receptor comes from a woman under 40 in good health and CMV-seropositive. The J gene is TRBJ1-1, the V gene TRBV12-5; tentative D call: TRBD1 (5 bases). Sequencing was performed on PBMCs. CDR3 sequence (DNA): TGTGCTAGTGGTTTGGGACAGATGAACACTGAAGCTTTCTTT. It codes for CASGLGQMNTEAFF. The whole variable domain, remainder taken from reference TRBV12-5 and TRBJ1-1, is DARVTQTPRHKVTEMGQEVTMRCQPILGHNTVFWYRQTMMQGLELLAYFRNRAPLDDSGMPKDRFSAEMPDATLATLKIQPSEPRDSAVYFCASGLGQMNTEAFFGQGTRLTVV.